This entry is about one T cell receptor beta chain. This entry is derived from a study of T cells in Graves' hyperthyroidism and ophthalmopathy. RNA transcripts provided the source from which TCR beta CDR3 regions were amplified. HTBI primers were used for first-round RT-PCR of the TCR CDR3. From the multiplex PCR reads, TCRdb called clonotypes with MiXCR, one entry per CDR3 protein. Among around 400,000 distinct CDR3 sequences listed, 13% were seen once. The clonotype originates from a woman younger than 35 with Graves' hyperthyroidism. Sequencing was done on a sample of blood.

Here the CDR3 reads CSVGAGAGYTF. CDR3 in DNA: TGCAGCGTTGGTGCGGGAGCTGGCTACACCTTC. The chain has TRBV29-1 and TRBJ1-2, with unresolved D. This CDR3 comprises 11 residues. Germline V lookup: CDR1 SQVTM, CDR2 ANQGSEA. V was clipped by 4 bases and J by 7 bases, with 10 bases between them.